A single sample gave rise to the 29 T cell receptor beta chains below, sequenced in a study of tumor T cells in aggressive B-cell lymphoma. Repertoires were generated with immunoSEQ multiplex PCR, while TCRdb's copy carries only in-frame clones and drops some. Among around 10,000 clones, approximately 91% were seen once, and the ten largest hold roughly 3%. The sample comprised tumor tissue. The receptor source for this set is an adult with diffuse large B cell lymphoma.

This chain links TRBV7-9 with TRBJ2-2; maybe TRBD2 (5 bases). The CDR3 consists of 15 residues. Trimming cost V 2 bases and J 1 base, with 8 bases left between them. CDR1 and CDR2 from the germline V gene are SEHNR and FQNEAQ (reference sequence). The CDR3 sequence: CASSLLLGNTGELFF. DNA of the CDR3: TGTGCCAGCAGCTTACTACTAGGGAACACCGGGGAGCTGTTTTTT.

J is TRBJ2-7 and V is TRBV6-1; a possible D gene is TRBD2 (5 bases). The CDR3 has 14 residues. Trimming cost V 6 bases and J 7 bases, with 19 bases left between them. Germline-derived CDR1 and CDR2 are MNHNS and SASEGT. CDR3: CASRMDSLVSEQYF. CDR3 bases: TGTGCCAGCAGAATGGACTCCTTAGTTTCTGAGCAGTACTTC.

This clone was found once. This chain links TRBV5-8 with TRBJ2-1; 7 bases align to TRBD2. The V gene's germline CDR1 is SGHTS and CDR2 YDEGEE. V was clipped by 0 bases and J by 7 bases; unmatched bases: 7. The CDR3 is 15 residues long. CDR3 coding DNA: TGTGCCAGCAGCTTGGTGGCGGGAGAACGGAATGAGCAGTTCTTC. Translating it yields CASSLVAGERNEQFF.

The chain recombines TRBV6-1 with TRBJ1-2; tentatively, D is TRBD1 (6 bases). The CDR3 runs to 14 residues. Trimming removed 2 bases at V and 6 bases at J, with 13 bases between. Germline V CDR1 and CDR2: MNHNS, SASEGT. The CDR3 bases are TGTGCCAGCAGTGAAATCTACAGGGTGGATGGCTACACCTTC. Encoded protein: CASSEIYRVDGYTF.

The rearrangement links TRBV4-1 to TRBJ1-4, with D maybe TRBD1 (6 bases). CDR1 is MGHRA and CDR2 is YSYEKL in the germline V gene. The V end lost 1 base, the J end lost 4 bases, and 10 bases lay between the germline ends. The length of the CDR3 is 15 residues. DNA for the CDR3: TGCGCCAGCAGCCAAGGTCGACAGGTTAATGAAAAACTGTTTTTT. Its protein product is CASSQGRQVNEKLFF.

The rearrangement joins TRBV7-6 to TRBJ1-2; D is possibly TRBD1 (6 bases). Germline lookup yields CDR1 SGHVS and CDR2 FNYEAQ. CDR3 length: 15 residues. The ends were cut back, 0 bases at V and 7 bases at J, with 15 bases in the middle. The CDR3 sequence: CASSLAGGGDPGYTF. Written as DNA, the CDR3 is TGTGCCAGCAGCTTAGCGGGAGGGGGGGATCCTGGCTACACCTTC.

The chain is built from TRBV2 and TRBJ1-3; maybe TRBD1 (6 bases). The V gene lost 5 bases and the J gene lost 0 bases, with 11 bases spanning the gap. CDR1 is SNHLY, CDR2 FYNNEI, per germline. The CDR3 length is 15 residues. CDR3 sequence (DNA): TGTGCCAGCAGTCCTCGGGACAACTCTGGAAACACCATATATTTT. Its translation is CASSPRDNSGNTIYF.

The gene calls are TRBV5-5 and TRBJ2-3, with TRBD2 identical over 11 bases. The germline gives CDR1 SGHKS, CDR2 YYEKEE (reference sequence). The CDR3 length is 17 residues. V lost 2 bases, J lost 2 bases, and 7 bases stayed unmatched. As DNA, the CDR3 is TGTGCCAGCAGCTTAACCGGGACTAGCGGATCCACAGATACGCAGTATTTT. Amino acids: CASSLTGTSGSTDTQYF.

V is TRBV28 and J is TRBJ1-1; no clear D. The CDR3 spans 12 residues. The V gene's germline CDR1 is MDHEN and CDR2 SYDVKM. Trimming pared 5 bases from V and 5 bases from J, leaving 9 bases between. CDR3 sequence (DNA): TGTGCCAGCAGTCCTCGGCGGACTGAAGCTTTCTTT. This gives the protein CASSPRRTEAFF.

This clone was recorded only once. The chain recombines TRBV7-9 with TRBJ2-7; TRBD1 might be the D (6 bases). This CDR3 has 13 amino acids. The germline V and J ends were trimmed by 2 bases and 6 bases, with 11 bases remaining between them. Germline V gene data show CDR1 as SEHNR and CDR2 as FQNEAQ (reference sequence). The CDR3 loop is CASSLTGPLEQYF. CDR3 sequence (DNA): TGTGCCAGCAGCTTAACAGGGCCGCTCGAGCAGTACTTC.

The chain links TRBV4-2 to TRBJ2-3; maybe TRBD2 (7 bases). Germline CDR1 and CDR2: LGHNA and YNFKEQ. The CDR3 covers 15 residues. V was pared by 1 base and J by 2 bases, with 10 bases between. This CDR3 reads CASSQGGGVTDTQYF. Written as DNA, the CDR3 is TGTGCCAGCAGCCAAGGGGGGGGCGTCACAGATACGCAGTATTTT.

The chain links TRBV28 to TRBJ1-2; no reliable D call. Trimming stripped 4 bases from V and 7 bases from J, with 10 bases between. The germline V gene encodes CDR1 MDHEN and CDR2 SYDVKM. The CDR3 spans 12 residues. For the CDR3, the DNA is TGTGCCAGCAGTTCCGGGAACGGTGGCTACACCTTC. Amino acids: CASSSGNGGYTF.

The rearrangement joins TRBV6-5 to TRBJ2-5; 10 nucleotides match TRBD1. With V trimmed by 8 bases and J by 11 bases, 5 bases remained unmatched. The V gene's germline CDR1 is MNHEY and CDR2 SVGAGI. The CDR3 covers 11 residues. The CDR3 here is CASGTGEEQYF. CDR3 nucleotides: TGTGCCAGCGGGACAGGGGAAGAGCAGTACTTC.

The rearrangement links TRBV7-2 to TRBJ2-7; 7 nucleotides line up with TRBD1. This CDR3 contains 14 residues. Germline-derived CDR1 and CDR2 are SGHTA and FQGNSA. The junction had 9 bases not matched to a gene; V was cut back by 3 bases and J by 7 bases. The CDR3 loop reads CASSFNRGVGEQYF. DNA for the CDR3: TGTGCCAGCAGCTTTAACAGGGGAGTGGGGGAGCAGTACTTC.

This chain connects TRBV9 to TRBJ2-1; D is possibly TRBD2 (5 bases). Trimming left V 4 bases short and J 2 bases short, with 13 bases between. Germline CDR1 reads SGDLS; CDR2 reads YYNGEE. This CDR3 has 15 residues. For the CDR3, the DNA is TGTGCCAGCAGCACACGGACTGGAACCTACAATGAGCAGTTCTTC. Translated, it gives CASSTRTGTYNEQFF.

The CDR3 sequence is CASSLKRPGQETYEQYF. CDR3 sequence (DNA): TGTGCCAGCAGCTTAAAGCGCCCGGGACAGGAGACCTACGAGCAGTACTTC. This chain links TRBV7-3 with TRBJ2-7, with 8 bases that match TRBD1. The V gene's germline CDR1 is SGHTA and CDR2 FQGTGA. V lost 1 base and J lost 2; bases outside the gene matches: 10. The CDR3 has 17 amino acids. Filled out from reference TRBV7-3 and TRBJ2-7, the complete variable domain reads GAGVSQTPSNKVTEKGKYVELRCDPISGHTALYWYRQSLGQGPEFLIYFQGTGAADDSGLPNDRFFAVRPEGSVSTLKIQRTERGDSAVYLCASSLKRPGQETYEQYFGPGTRLTVT.

CDR3 coding DNA: TGTGCCTGGAGTAGCACAGGGGGTTGGTACGAGCAGTACTTC. Protein: CAWSSTGGWYEQYF. This chain connects TRBV30 to TRBJ2-7; 8 positions match TRBD1. The germline V gene has CDR1 GTSNPN and CDR2 SVGIG (reference sequence). The CDR3 runs to 14 residues. V shed 2 bases and J 4 bases; nucleotides not matched to a gene: 7.

This chain links TRBV5-4 with TRBJ2-7; 9 bases are a match to TRBD1. The trim removed 0 bases at V and 4 bases at J, leaving 8 bases unmatched. Germline values: CDR1 SGHNT, CDR2 YYREEE (reference sequence). The length of the CDR3 is 16 residues. For the CDR3, the DNA is TGTGCCAGCAGCTTGGGGCCGGGACAGGGAGATTACGAGCAGTACTTC. Translation: CASSLGPGQGDYEQYF.

CDR3 nucleotides: TGTGCCAGCCAATTAGCTCCAGCACAAGATACGCAGTATTTT. Translation: CASQLAPAQDTQYF. The rearrangement uses TRBV6-5 and TRBJ2-3; D is uncertain. Germline V CDR1 and CDR2: MNHEY, SVGAGI. The CDR3 has 14 amino acids. The ends were cut back, 8 bases at V and 5 bases at J, with 17 bases in the middle.

For the CDR3, the DNA is TGTGCCTGGAGGGCCACAGGGGGACACTATGGCTACACCTTC. It yields the protein CAWRATGGHYGYTF. The chain combines TRBV30 with TRBJ1-2; 8 positions match TRBD1. Germline CDR1 and CDR2: GTSNPN and SVGIG (reference sequence). V shed 3 bases and J 3 bases; nucleotides not matched to a gene: 6. The CDR3 is 14 amino acids.

The chain employs TRBV10-3 and TRBJ1-2; weak D call: TRBD1 (5 bases). Germline V lookup: CDR1 ENHRY, CDR2 SYGVKD. There are 14 residues in the CDR3. V was pared by 0 bases and J by 7 bases, with 12 bases between. The CDR3 loop is CAISESGGAFGYTF. The CDR3 bases are TGTGCCATCAGTGAGTCGGGAGGGGCGTTTGGCTACACCTTC.

CDR3 sequence reads: CASSQAGEFYGYTF. DNA for the CDR3: TGTGCCAGCAGCCAGGCGGGGGAGTTCTATGGCTACACCTTC. The chain couples TRBV11-2 to TRBJ1-2; tentative D call: TRBD1 (5 bases). V was shortened by 5 bases and J by 4 bases, with 14 bases between the two germline ends. CDR3 size: 14 residues. Germline V gives CDR1 SGHAT, CDR2 FQNNGV.

The chain links TRBV30 to TRBJ2-5; TRBD1 agrees at 8 bases. Gene TRBJ2-7 matches the end of the DNA better, so the J call may be wrong. The CDR3 is made up of 14 amino acids. The germline V gene has CDR1 GTSNPN and CDR2 SVGIG (reference sequence). The CDR3 protein is CAWSSTGGWYEQYF. Here the CDR3 DNA reads TGTGCCTGGAGTAGCACAGGGGGTTGGTACGAGCAGTACTTC.

The chain couples TRBV10-3 to TRBJ2-7; 8 nucleotides align to TRBD2. With 2 bases clipped from V and 4 bases from J, the junction kept 7 bases outside the gene matches. This CDR3 region has 15 residues. CDR1 and CDR2 from the germline V gene are ENHRY and SYGVKD. The chain's CDR3 is CAISESGGAGYEQYF. CDR3 coding DNA: TGTGCCATCAGTGAGAGCGGGGGAGCGGGGTACGAGCAGTACTTC.

This chain connects TRBV4-1 to TRBJ1-1, with D perhaps TRBD1 (6 bases). This CDR3 is built from 16 residues. V shed 0 bases and J shed 3 bases, with 14 bases lying between them. In germline, CDR1 is MGHRA, CDR2 YSYEKL. This chain's CDR3 is CASSQDEGGGDTEAFF. DNA for the CDR3: TGCGCCAGCAGCCAAGATGAAGGTGGGGGCGACACTGAAGCTTTCTTT.

V is TRBV7-9 and J is TRBJ1-1, with no clear D. Germline loops: CDR1 SEHNR, CDR2 FQNEAQ (reference sequence). Trimming cost V 1 base and J 3 bases, with 9 bases left between them. The CDR3 loop spans 14 amino acids. CDR3 loop: CASSLEAGYTEAFF. The CDR3 DNA reads as TGTGCCAGCAGCTTAGAGGCAGGCTACACTGAAGCTTTCTTT.

The chain employs TRBV6-5 and TRBJ1-3; TRBD1 agrees at 7 bases. The CDR3 is made up of 15 amino acids. Germline CDR1 reads MNHEY; CDR2 reads SVGAGI. Losses at the gene ends were 2 bases for V and 0 bases for J; bases not matched to a gene: 1. Here the CDR3 reads CASSYRGPSGNTIYF. The CDR3 nucleotides are TGTGCCAGCAGTTACAGGGGGCCCTCTGGAAACACCATATATTTT.

The chain recombines TRBV9 with TRBJ1-1, with 8 bases fitting TRBD1. Germline V gene sequence: CDR1 SGDLS, CDR2 YYNGEE. The CDR3 consists of 15 residues. V shed 3 bases, J shed 1 base, and the junction held 5 bases outside the gene matches. The CDR3 DNA reads TGTGCCAGCAGCGCTACAGGGGGACAGAACACTGAAGCTTTCTTT. Protein sequence: CASSATGGQNTEAFF.

V usage is TRBV2 and J usage is TRBJ2-3, with D possibly TRBD2 on 6 matching bases. Germline assignment: CDR1 SNHLY and CDR2 FYNNEI. Trimming left V 0 bases short and J 2 bases short, with 9 bases between. The CDR3 is made up of 15 amino acids. CDR3 loop: CASSEAGGPTDTQYF. The CDR3 DNA is TGTGCCAGCAGTGAAGCGGGGGGACCCACAGATACGCAGTATTTT.